The source of this TCR beta chain is a study of CD8 T cells in Susac syndrome. Random hexamers primed reverse transcription of about 0.5 to 1 ug RNA. The authors amplified TCR beta CDR3 across 54 Vbeta and 13 Jbeta using immunoSEQ multiplex PCR. MiXCR, applied by TCRdb to the immunoSEQ multiplex PCR reads, yields one record per CDR3 protein. The sample has some 400,000 distinct CDR3 sequences, 75% to 90% seen once. The CDR3 totals 14 residues. The germline V gene encodes CDR1 SQVTM and CDR2 ANQGSEA. The germline V and J ends were trimmed by 5 bases and 0 bases, with 12 bases remaining between them. Blood CD8+ and CD4+ T cells underwent high-throughput TCR beta sequencing. Patients with stable or active relapsing-remitting disease, all of them treatment-naive, made up the multiple sclerosis controls. Negative isolation was used for CD8+ and CD4+ T cells, and FACS enrichment was applied to TEMRA cells.

V and J are TRBV29-1 and TRBJ2-3; possible D gene TRBD1, 5 bases. The sample taken for sequencing was CD8+ T cells from PBMCs. The source of this sequence is a human donor with multiple sclerosis. CDR3 in amino acids: CSVLGQDSTDTQYF. The CDR3 bases are TGCAGCGTTTTGGGGCAGGATAGCACAGATACGCAGTATTTT.